Sequencing of this T cell receptor beta chain was carried out in a study of blood T cell repertoires in COVID-19. This clone was seen a single time. Data came from immunoSEQ multiplex PCR; TCRdb stores just in-frame clones and leaves some out. The sample shows roughly 250,000 clones, about four fifths of them seen only once. The CDR3 extends over 16 amino acids. Germline V gene sequence: CDR1 SGHRS, CDR2 YFSETQ. V shed 4 bases and J 6 bases; nucleotides not matched to a gene: 13. Participants' reported clinical history set cohort assignment. This clonotype was obtained from a middle-aged woman who had been exposed to COVID-19. The rearrangement uses TRBV5-1 and TRBJ2-1; TRBD2 matches at 7 bases. Specimen: PBMCs or T cells enriched from blood (not recorded which). CDR3: CASSPGRGVGSNEQFF. For the CDR3, the DNA is TGCGCCAGCAGCCCGGGGAGGGGAGTCGGAAGCAATGAGCAGTTCTTC.